Included here is one T cell receptor (beta chain) sequence, with context. Its antigen is not identified. This sample is drawn from a study of identical twins. Broader study findings: Twin-shared out-of-frame alpha sequences were enriched for low generation probability.

CDR1 is SQVTM, CDR2 ANQGSEA, per germline. V was pared by 4 bases and J by 2 bases, with 5 bases of the junction left unmatched. CDR3 length equals 16 residues. The authors used template switching to add a universal primer site and gave cDNA unique molecular identifiers. TCRdb re-analysed the 5' RACE reads in MiXCR, keeping a single row per CDR3 protein. The sample yields about 570,000 distinct CDR3 sequences, around a tenth seen once. This same sample was also taken into another study, of yellow fever vaccine responses in identical twins.

The receptor was isolated from a woman aged 18-29 years in good health. The chain carries TRBV29-1 and TRBJ2-7, with 16 bases fitting TRBD2. Material for sequencing was PBMCs. CDR3 loop: CSVVGTSGRVPYEQYF. The CDR3 DNA reads as TGCAGCGTTGTCGGGACTAGCGGGAGGGTCCCCTACGAGCAGTACTTC.